Listed here are 31 T cell receptor beta chains from one sample, sequenced in a study of CD8+ T cells in alopecia areata (dated by TCRdb to the late 2010s). The meaning of the sample's treatment or condition label: oral pan-JAK inhibitor, 5-10 mg twice daily. Libraries were built with the immunoSEQ multiplex PCR assay. To provide template for TCR sequencing, every sample had RNA extracted and reverse transcribed into cDNA. This immuneACCESS table, as held by TCRdb, lists in-frame sequences with V and J called but not all clones. Of the missing ones, under half trace to an unresolved V gene in checked studies; the others have no known cause. This sample lists about 180,000 clones; approximately 50% were detected once. The top ten hold about 9.5% of the sample. The sample in question was CD8+ T cells sorted from blood, obtained at roughly week 53, from a patient treated with tofacitinib. The receptor source for this set is a human donor with alopecia areata.

The rearrangement uses TRBV2 and TRBJ1-6, with a tentative D call TRBD1 (6 bases). CDR3 length equals 17 residues. CDR1 is SNHLY, CDR2 FYNNEI, per germline. The V and J ends lost 7 bases and 9 bases respectively, with 25 bases between them. The CDR3: CASTPSPGAGNTSPLHF. The CDR3 DNA reads TGTGCCAGCACCCCAAGCCCAGGGGCAGGGAATACTTCACCCCTCCACTTT. The variable domain in full, completed from reference TRBV2 and TRBJ1-6, reads EPEVTQTPSHQVTQMGQEVILRCVPISNHLYFYWYRQILGQKVEFLVSFYNNEISEKSEIFDDQFSVERPDGSNFTLKIRSTKLEDSAMYFCASTPSPGAGNTSPLHFGNGTRLTVT.

The rearrangement links TRBV19 to TRBJ1-1, with D unclear. V was clipped by 7 bases and J by 2 bases, with 5 bases between them. CDR3 length equals 11 residues. The germline CDR1 and CDR2 sequences are LNHDA and SQIVND (reference sequence). CDR3 in amino acids: CASKGNTEAFF. CDR3 DNA sequence: TGTGCCAGTAAGGGCAACACTGAAGCTTTCTTT.

The chain employs TRBV7-6 and TRBJ1-2; the match to TRBD1 covers 7 bases. The CDR3 totals 15 residues. CDR1 and CDR2 from the germline V gene are SGHVS and FNYEAQ. Germline trimming cut 5 bases from V and 6 bases from J; bases unmatched to any gene: 12. The CDR3, as DNA: TGTGCCAGCAGCCCCCTAAAGACAGGGACGGATGGCTACACCTTC. As protein: CASSPLKTGTDGYTF. Full variable domain (outside the CDR3, taken from reference TRBV7-6 and TRBJ1-2): GAGVSQSPRYKVTKRGQDVALRCDPISGHVSLYWYRQALGQGPEFLTYFNYEAQQDKSGLPNDRFSAERPEGSISTLTIQRTEQRDSAMYRCASSPLKTGTDGYTFGSGTRLTVV.

The rearrangement joins TRBV7-3 to TRBJ2-5; 7 bases are a match to TRBD2. Trimming at V came to 1 base and at J to 3 bases, leaving 5 bases not matched to a gene. Germline assignment: CDR1 SGHTA and CDR2 FQGTGA. This CDR3 is built from 15 residues. The CDR3 protein is CASSLRGGVEETQYF. CDR3 nucleotide sequence: TGTGCCAGCAGCTTAAGGGGGGGAGTCGAAGAGACCCAGTACTTC.

The chain uses TRBV4-2 and TRBJ2-3; 8 nucleotides line up with TRBD2. The CDR3 consists of 16 residues. Germline assignment: CDR1 LGHNA and CDR2 YNFKEQ. V lost 4 bases, J lost 3 bases, and 9 bases stayed unmatched. The CDR3 loop reads CASSRLSGGVTDTQYF. Written as DNA, the CDR3 is TGTGCCAGCAGCCGACTCAGCGGGGGAGTAACAGATACGCAGTATTTT.

This clone was observed a handful of times. This same CDR3 is encoded by further DNA sequences in the sample. The chain employs TRBV27 and TRBJ2-7; D is unresolved. Germline lookup yields CDR1 MNHEY and CDR2 SMNVEV (reference sequence). The CDR3 runs 11 residues. V dropped 4 bases and J dropped 1 base, with 2 bases sitting between them. The CDR3 region is CASSSSYEQYF. Here the CDR3 DNA reads TGTGCCAGCAGTTCATCCTACGAGCAGTACTTC.

CDR3 nucleotides: TGTGCCAGCAGCCCCCAGGGAGGTCAGCCCCAGCATTTT. Protein: CASSPQGGQPQHF. The chain combines TRBV11-2 with TRBJ1-5; D possibly corresponds to TRBD1 (5 bases). The CDR3 is 13 residues long. Germline V gives CDR1 SGHAT, CDR2 FQNNGV. Trimming left V 5 bases short and J 6 bases short, with 11 bases between. Looking up the rest from reference TRBV11-2 and TRBJ1-5 gives the full variable domain: EAGVAQSPRYKIIEKRQSVAFWCNPISGHATLYWYQQILGQGPKLLIQFQNNGVVDDSQLPKDRFSAERLKGVDSTLKIQPAKLEDSAVYLCASSPQGGQPQHFGDGTRLSIL.

This chain links TRBV30 with TRBJ1-6; 8 bases agree with TRBD1. CDR3 length: 16 residues. CDR1 GTSNPN and CDR2 SVGIG come from the germline V gene (reference sequence). Unmatched junction bases numbered 11, after V lost 3 bases and J lost 7 bases. The DNA of the CDR3 is TGTGCCTGGAGCGGGACAGGAAAAATCTTCAATTCACCCCTCCACTTT. Translating it yields CAWSGTGKIFNSPLHF.

The chain links TRBV10-3 to TRBJ1-2; 7 nucleotides line up with TRBD1. The V and J ends lost 0 bases and 4 bases, in that order; junction bases with no gene match: 11. The CDR3 runs to 17 residues. Germline V lookup: CDR1 ENHRY, CDR2 SYGVKD. CDR3 coding DNA: TGTGCCATCAGTGAGTCGGGTTTAAGACAGGGCTTCTATGGCTACACCTTC. It is translated as CAISESGLRQGFYGYTF.

This clone has only a few counts. The V call is TRBV10-3, the J call TRBJ2-2, with D hard to call. Germline CDR1 is ENHRY and CDR2 is SYGVKD. Trimming took off 6 bases at V and 0 bases at J, with 2 bases between the two ends. The CDR3 spans 12 residues. The CDR3 reads CAIRTNTGELFF. The CDR3 DNA is TGTGCCATCAGGACGAACACCGGGGAGCTGTTTTTT.

The chain joins TRBV27 to TRBJ1-5, with D uncertain. V was pared by 6 bases and J by 6 bases, with 12 bases between. Germline-derived CDR1 and CDR2 are MNHEY and SMNVEV (reference sequence). This CDR3 region has 13 residues. The CDR3 DNA follows: TGTGCCAGCAGCCGAGTCAGAGGTCAGCCCCAGCATTTT. This translates into CASSRVRGQPQHF.

J is TRBJ1-5 and V is TRBV27; possible D gene TRBD1, 5 bases. Trimming pared 2 bases from V and 0 bases from J, leaving 11 bases between. The CDR3 is made up of 16 amino acids. Germline V gene lookup returns CDR1 MNHEY and CDR2 SMNVEV (reference sequence). CDR3 nucleotide sequence: TGTGCCAGCAGTTTAGACAGCTCTTATAGCAATCAGCCCCAGCATTTT. This codes for CASSLDSSYSNQPQHF.

V gene TRBV20-1 combines with J gene TRBJ2-5, with D possibly being TRBD2 (5 bases). Germline V lookup: CDR1 DFQATT, CDR2 SNEGSKA (reference sequence). V was pared by 8 bases and J by 5 bases, with 12 bases between. CDR3 length: 11 amino acids. The DNA for the CDR3 is TGCAGTAGCGGCTTAGGGGAGACCCAGTACTTC. Translation gives CSSGLGETQYF.

This clone occurred a few times. The V call is TRBV5-4, the J call TRBJ2-2; 7 bases match TRBD1. The ends lost 6 bases at V and 3 bases at J; junction bases unmatched: 8. CDR3 length equals 15 residues. Germline V CDR1 and CDR2: SGHNT, YYREEE (reference sequence). CDR3 sequence reads: CASNVAGTDTGELFF. In DNA, the CDR3 is TGTGCCAGCAATGTTGCCGGGACAGACACCGGGGAGCTGTTTTTT.

The rearrangement joins TRBV6-5 to TRBJ2-1; D call uncertain. Germline assignment: CDR1 MNHEY and CDR2 SVGAGI. Trimming pared 6 bases from V and 4 bases from J, leaving 16 bases between. The CDR3 has 15 residues. The CDR3 is CASSPKNKGYNEQFF. CDR3 in DNA: TGTGCCAGCAGCCCCAAAAACAAGGGATACAATGAGCAGTTCTTC.

This clone occurred a few times. The gene calls are TRBV7-2 and TRBJ2-1; possibly TRBD1 for D (7 bases). The CDR3 consists of 16 residues. Looked up from germline, CDR1 is SGHTA and CDR2 is FQGNSA. Trimming took 1 base from V and 5 from J, leaving 15 bases between them. CDR3 sequence: CASSLVVGRGDNEQFF. In nucleotides, the CDR3 is TGTGCCAGCAGCTTAGTTGTGGGCAGGGGGGACAATGAGCAGTTCTTC.

This clone was detected only a few times. Other DNA sequences in this specimen translate into the identical CDR3. V and J are TRBV27 and TRBJ2-7; a possible D gene is TRBD1 (5 bases). The germline V gene has CDR1 MNHEY and CDR2 SMNVEV (reference sequence). V was shortened by 3 bases and J by 2 bases, with 8 bases between the two germline ends. The CDR3 consists of 13 residues. CDR3 residues: CASSLGQTYEQYF. CDR3 DNA: TGTGCCAGCAGTTTGGGGCAAACCTACGAGCAGTACTTC.

CDR3 loop: CASSGTVLGYGYTF. The CDR3 DNA follows: TGCGCCAGCAGCGGGACGGTTCTCGGCTATGGCTACACCTTC. The chain uses TRBV5-1 and TRBJ1-2; D may be TRBD1 (5 bases). V lost 4 bases and J 4 bases, leaving 14 bases between the germline ends. Germline V gives CDR1 SGHRS, CDR2 YFSETQ. The CDR3 has 14 amino acids.

This clone was counted a single time. The V call is TRBV7-8, the J call TRBJ2-7, with TRBD2 matching over 12 bases. With V trimmed by 6 bases and J by 5 bases, 8 bases remained unmatched. The CDR3 contains 15 residues. From germline, CDR1 is SGHVS and CDR2 FQNEAQ. The CDR3 bases are TGTGCCAGCAGGGAGCTAGCGGGGGGGCCTAACGAGCAGTACTTC. Protein sequence: CASRELAGGPNEQYF.

This clone showed up just a few times. V is TRBV10-3 and J is TRBJ2-5, with 7 bases fitting TRBD2. The junction had 5 bases not matched to a gene; V was cut back by 3 bases and J by 4 bases. This CDR3 spans 14 amino acids. CDR1 and CDR2 (germline): ENHRY, SYGVKD. The CDR3 spells CAISEPRLAETQYF. CDR3 bases: TGTGCCATCAGTGAACCCAGACTAGCAGAGACCCAGTACTTC.

The chain combines TRBV5-6 with TRBJ1-1, with D uncertain. The CDR3 is 13 residues long. V lost 3 bases to trimming and J lost 6 bases, with 12 bases between them. Germline-derived CDR1 and CDR2 are SGHDT and YYEEEE. DNA for the CDR3: TGTGCCAGCAGCTCCGACTTGGACCCTGAAGCTTTCTTT. Translating it yields CASSSDLDPEAFF.

The chain carries TRBV6-5 and TRBJ2-7; no clear D gene. Germline-derived CDR1 and CDR2 are MNHEY and SVGAGI. The length of the CDR3 is 12 residues. The V and J ends lost 4 bases and 5 bases respectively, with 9 bases between them. CDR3 in DNA: TGTGCCAGCAGTTCCCCCCTTGACGAGCAGTACTTC. Encoded protein: CASSSPLDEQYF.

The V call is TRBV29-1, the J call TRBJ2-5; 10 positions agree with TRBD1. The V and J ends lost 4 bases and 4 bases, in that order; junction bases with no gene match: 3. Per germline, CDR1 SQVTM and CDR2 ANQGSEA. This CDR3 has 13 residues. The CDR3 nucleotides read TGCAGCGTTGGCTGGGACAGGGGAGAGACCCAGTACTTC. Protein sequence: CSVGWDRGETQYF.

This clone was seen at least ten times. The V and J genes are TRBV10-3 and TRBJ1-1; tentatively, D is TRBD1 (6 bases). Per the germline V gene, CDR1 is ENHRY and CDR2 is SYGVKD. The ends were cut back, 6 bases at V and 7 bases at J, with 12 bases in the middle. The CDR3 sequence is 12 residues long. Written as DNA, the CDR3 is TGTGCCATCAGCCCGGACAGTATTGAAGCTTTCTTT. Protein product: CAISPDSIEAFF.

V usage is TRBV11-2 and J usage is TRBJ1-2; 10 nucleotides align to TRBD1. Germline V lookup: CDR1 SGHAT, CDR2 FQNNGV. Trimming removed 2 bases from V and 7 bases from J; junction bases left unmatched: 7. The CDR3 is 15 amino acids. DNA for the CDR3: TGTGCCAGCAGCTTAAGCGGGACAGGGGCTTCTGGCTACACCTTC. It codes for CASSLSGTGASGYTF.

There are a few counts of this clone. The identical CDR3 is also encoded by other nucleotide sequences in the sample. The genes are TRBV29-1 and TRBJ2-7; D is undetermined. The CDR3 covers 13 residues. Per the germline V gene, CDR1 is SQVTM and CDR2 is ANQGSEA. Trimming cost V 4 bases and J 2 bases, with 12 bases left between them. CDR3 DNA sequence: TGCAGCGTTGGGACCGGATCGACCTACGAGCAGTACTTC. Its protein is CSVGTGSTYEQYF.

This sequence joins TRBV9 and TRBJ1-1, with 7 bases lining up with TRBD1. Germline V gives CDR1 SGDLS, CDR2 YYNGEE. This CDR3 has 15 amino acids. V shed 5 bases and J 3 bases; nucleotides not matched to a gene: 10. CDR3 sequence: CASSILDRADTEAFF. The CDR3 nucleotides read TGTGCCAGCAGTATTCTTGACAGGGCGGACACTGAAGCTTTCTTT. The full variable domain, completed using reference TRBV9 and TRBJ1-1, is DSGVTQTPKHLITATGQRVTLRCSPRSGDLSVYWYQQSLDQGLQFLIQYYNGEERAKGNILERFSAQQFPDLHSELNLSSLELGDSALYFCASSILDRADTEAFFGQGTRLTVV.

V and J are TRBV9 and TRBJ2-5; 8 bases are shared with TRBD2. Germline loops: CDR1 SGDLS, CDR2 YYNGEE. This CDR3 comprises 16 residues. After removal of 0 bases from V and 2 bases from J, the junction contained 6 bases not matched to a gene. CDR3 nucleotides: TGTGCCAGCAGCGTAGGAGATAGCGGGGCACAAGAGACCCAGTACTTC. Amino acids: CASSVGDSGAQETQYF.

The table lists this clone with a count of one. This chain uses TRBV4-3 with TRBJ2-7; possibly TRBD1 for D (6 bases). V was clipped by 3 bases and J by 0 bases, with 9 bases between them. The germline gives CDR1 LGHNA, CDR2 YSLEER. CDR3 size: 14 residues. The DNA of the CDR3 is TGCGCCAGCAGCCACAGGGACAACTCCTACGAGCAGTACTTC. This translates into CASSHRDNSYEQYF.

The table lists this clone with a few counts. V is TRBV13 and J is TRBJ2-7, with D tentatively TRBD1 or TRBD2 (5 bases each). The CDR3 runs to 13 residues. V was trimmed by 5 bases and J by 5 bases, leaving 13 bases between them. CDR1 is PRHDT, CDR2 FYEKMQ, per germline (reference sequence). This chain's CDR3 is CASSPGVGHEQYF. CDR3 in DNA: TGTGCCAGCAGCCCCGGGGTGGGGCACGAGCAGTACTTC.

The J gene is TRBJ1-5, the V gene TRBV7-9; the D gene is possibly TRBD1 (6 bases). This CDR3 contains 13 residues. Germline CDR1 is SEHNR and CDR2 is FQNEAQ (reference sequence). Trimming pared 8 bases from V and 4 bases from J, leaving 12 bases between. The CDR3 nucleotides read TGTGCCAGCCGAGGAGGGGGGAATCAGCCCCAGCATTTT. It yields the protein CASRGGGNQPQHF.